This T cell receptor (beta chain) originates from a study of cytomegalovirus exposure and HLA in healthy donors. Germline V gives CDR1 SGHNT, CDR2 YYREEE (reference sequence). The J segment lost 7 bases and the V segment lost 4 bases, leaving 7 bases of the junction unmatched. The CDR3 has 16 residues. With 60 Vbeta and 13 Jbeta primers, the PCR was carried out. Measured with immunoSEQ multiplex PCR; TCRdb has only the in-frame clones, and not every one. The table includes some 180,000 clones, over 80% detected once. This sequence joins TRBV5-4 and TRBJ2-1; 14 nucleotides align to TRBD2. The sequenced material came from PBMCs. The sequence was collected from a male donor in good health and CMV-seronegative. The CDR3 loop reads CASSVGRTSGGNEQFF. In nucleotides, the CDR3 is TGTGCCAGCAGCGTGGGGCGGACTAGCGGGGGGAATGAGCAGTTCTTC.